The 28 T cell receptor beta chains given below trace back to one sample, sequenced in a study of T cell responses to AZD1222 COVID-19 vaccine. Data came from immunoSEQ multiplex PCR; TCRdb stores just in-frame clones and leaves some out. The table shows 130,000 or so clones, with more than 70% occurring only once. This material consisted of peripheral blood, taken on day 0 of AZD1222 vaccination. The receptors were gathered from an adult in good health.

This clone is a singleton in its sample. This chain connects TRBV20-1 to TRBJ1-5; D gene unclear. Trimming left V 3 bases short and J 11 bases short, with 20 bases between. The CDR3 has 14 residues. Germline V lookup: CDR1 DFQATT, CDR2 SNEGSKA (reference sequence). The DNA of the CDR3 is TGCAGTGCTAGTTTCGGGCCCGGGCGTGGGTCCCAGCATTTT. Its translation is CSASFGPGRGSQHF.

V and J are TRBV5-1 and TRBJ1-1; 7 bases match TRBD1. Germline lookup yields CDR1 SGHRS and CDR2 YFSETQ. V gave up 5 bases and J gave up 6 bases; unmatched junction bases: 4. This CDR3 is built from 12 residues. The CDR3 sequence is CASRGGRPEAFF. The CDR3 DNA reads TGCGCCAGCAGAGGGGGCCGCCCTGAAGCTTTCTTT.

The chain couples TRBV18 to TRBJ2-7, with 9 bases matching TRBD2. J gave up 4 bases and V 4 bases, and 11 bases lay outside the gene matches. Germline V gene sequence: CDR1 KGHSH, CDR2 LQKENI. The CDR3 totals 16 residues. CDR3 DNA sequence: TGTGCCAGCTCACAAGCGGGGGGACCGATAGCGTACGAGCAGTACTTC. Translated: CASSQAGGPIAYEQYF.

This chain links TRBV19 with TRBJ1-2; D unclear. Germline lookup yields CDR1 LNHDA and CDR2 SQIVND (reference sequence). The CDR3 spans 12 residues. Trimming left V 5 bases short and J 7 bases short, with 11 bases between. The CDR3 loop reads CASSAKTTGYTF. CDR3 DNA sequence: TGTGCCAGTAGTGCTAAAACGACTGGCTACACCTTC.

CDR3 sequence: CASSQGARSDTIYF. In nucleotides, the CDR3 is TGTGCCAGCAGCCAAGGAGCCCGAAGTGACACCATATATTTT. The rearrangement uses TRBV3-1 (or the pseudogene TRBV3-2) and TRBJ1-3; D unresolved. This CDR3 is built from 14 residues. Germline assignment: CDR1 LGHDT and CDR2 YNNKEL (reference sequence). V was cut by 1 base and J by 8 bases, with 12 bases left in between.

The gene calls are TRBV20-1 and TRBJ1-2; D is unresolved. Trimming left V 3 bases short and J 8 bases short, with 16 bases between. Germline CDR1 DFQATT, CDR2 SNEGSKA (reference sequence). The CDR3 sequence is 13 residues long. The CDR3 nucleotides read TGCAGTGCTAGTAGTCAGTCGGCGGGAGGCTACACCTTC. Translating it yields CSASSQSAGGYTF.

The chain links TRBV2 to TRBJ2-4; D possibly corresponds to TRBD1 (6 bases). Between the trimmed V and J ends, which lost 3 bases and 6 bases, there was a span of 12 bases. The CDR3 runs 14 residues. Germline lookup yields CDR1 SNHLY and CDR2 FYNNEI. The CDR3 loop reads CASSDPGERNIQYF. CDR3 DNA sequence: TGTGCCAGCAGTGATCCAGGGGAACGAAACATTCAGTACTTC.

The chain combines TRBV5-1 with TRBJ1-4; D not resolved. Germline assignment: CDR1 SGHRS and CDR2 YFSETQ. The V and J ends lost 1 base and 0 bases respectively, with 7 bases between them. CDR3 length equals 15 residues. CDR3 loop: CASSLSGATNEKLFF. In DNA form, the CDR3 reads TGCGCCAGCAGCTTGTCCGGAGCAACTAATGAAAAACTGTTTTTT.

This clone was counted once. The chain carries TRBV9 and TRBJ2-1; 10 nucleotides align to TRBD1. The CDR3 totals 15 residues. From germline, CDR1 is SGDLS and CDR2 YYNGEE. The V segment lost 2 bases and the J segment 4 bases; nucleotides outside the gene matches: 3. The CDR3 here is CASSVGTGVYNEQFF. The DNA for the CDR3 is TGTGCCAGCAGCGTGGGGACAGGGGTTTACAATGAGCAGTTCTTC.

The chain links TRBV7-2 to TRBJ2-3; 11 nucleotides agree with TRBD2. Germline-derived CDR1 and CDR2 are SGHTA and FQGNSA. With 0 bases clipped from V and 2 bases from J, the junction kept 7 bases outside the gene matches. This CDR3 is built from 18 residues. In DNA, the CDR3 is TGTGCCAGCAGCTTAGCGGAGGAGACTAGCGGGGACACAGATACGCAGTATTTT. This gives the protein CASSLAEETSGDTDTQYF.

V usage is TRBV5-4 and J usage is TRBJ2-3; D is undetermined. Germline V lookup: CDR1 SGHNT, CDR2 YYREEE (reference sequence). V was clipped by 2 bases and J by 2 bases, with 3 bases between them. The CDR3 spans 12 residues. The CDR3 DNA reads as TGTGCCAGCAGCTTCTCCACAGATACGCAGTATTTT. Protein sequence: CASSFSTDTQYF.

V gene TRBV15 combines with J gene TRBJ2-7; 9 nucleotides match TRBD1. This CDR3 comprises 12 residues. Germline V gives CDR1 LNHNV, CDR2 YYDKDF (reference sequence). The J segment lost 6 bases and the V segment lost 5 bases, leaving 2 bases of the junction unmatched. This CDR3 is CATSGTGIEQYF. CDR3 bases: TGTGCCACCAGCGGGACAGGGATCGAGCAGTACTTC.

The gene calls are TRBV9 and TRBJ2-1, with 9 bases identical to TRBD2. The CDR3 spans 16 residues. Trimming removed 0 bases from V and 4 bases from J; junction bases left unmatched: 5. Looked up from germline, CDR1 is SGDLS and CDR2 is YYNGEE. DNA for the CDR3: TGTGCCAGCAGCGTAGCCGCGGGGGGGCGTTACAATGAGCAGTTCTTC. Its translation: CASSVAAGGRYNEQFF.

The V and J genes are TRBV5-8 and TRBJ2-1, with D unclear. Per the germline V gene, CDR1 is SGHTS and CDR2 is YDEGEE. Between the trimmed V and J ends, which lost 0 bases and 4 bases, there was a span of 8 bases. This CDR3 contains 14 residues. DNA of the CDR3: TGTGCCAGCAGCTTGGCTAGAACGTACAATGAGCAGTTCTTC. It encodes CASSLARTYNEQFF. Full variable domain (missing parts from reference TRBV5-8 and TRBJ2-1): EAGVTQSPTHLIKTRGQQATLRCSPISGHTSVYWYQQALGLGLQFLLWYDEGEERNRGNFPPRFSGRQFPNYSSELNVNALELEDSALYLCASSLARTYNEQFFGPGTRLTVL.

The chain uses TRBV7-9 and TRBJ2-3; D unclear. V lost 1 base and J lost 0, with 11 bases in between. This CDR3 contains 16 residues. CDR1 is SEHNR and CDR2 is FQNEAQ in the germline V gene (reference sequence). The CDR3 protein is CASSLVRVSSTDTQYF. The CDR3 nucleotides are TGTGCCAGCAGCTTAGTAAGAGTCTCTAGCACAGATACGCAGTATTTT. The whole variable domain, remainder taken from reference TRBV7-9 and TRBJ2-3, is DTGVSQNPRHKITKRGQNVTFRCDPISEHNRLYWYRQTLGQGPEFLTYFQNEAQLEKSRLLSDRFSAERPKGSFSTLEIQRTEQGDSAMYLCASSLVRVSSTDTQYFGPGTRLTVL.

The chain's CDR3 is CASSPGIGGQGEKLFF. In DNA, the CDR3 is TGTGCCAGCTCACCCGGGATAGGGGGGCAGGGAGAAAAACTGTTTTTT. J is TRBJ1-4 and V is TRBV18, with a possible D match to TRBD1 (6 bases). Germline assignment: CDR1 KGHSH and CDR2 LQKENI. The V and J ends lost 3 bases and 8 bases respectively, with 19 bases between them. There are 16 residues in the CDR3.

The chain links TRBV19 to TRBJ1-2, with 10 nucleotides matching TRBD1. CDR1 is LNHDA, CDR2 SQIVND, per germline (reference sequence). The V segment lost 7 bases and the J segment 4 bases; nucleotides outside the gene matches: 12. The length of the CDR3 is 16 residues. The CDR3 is CASTNIGTGDGYGYTF. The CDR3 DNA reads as TGTGCCAGTACCAATATAGGGACAGGGGATGGCTATGGCTACACCTTC.

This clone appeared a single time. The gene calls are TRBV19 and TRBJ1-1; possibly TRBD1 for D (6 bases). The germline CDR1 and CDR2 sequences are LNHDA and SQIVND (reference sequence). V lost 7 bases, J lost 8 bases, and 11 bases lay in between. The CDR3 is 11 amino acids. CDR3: CASIRQDEAFF. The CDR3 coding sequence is TGTGCCAGTATTCGACAGGACGAAGCTTTCTTT.

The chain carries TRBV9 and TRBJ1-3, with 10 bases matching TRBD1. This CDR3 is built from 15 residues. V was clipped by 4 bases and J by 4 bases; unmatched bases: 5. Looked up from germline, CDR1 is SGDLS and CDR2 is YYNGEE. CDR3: CASSPDRGLGNTIYF. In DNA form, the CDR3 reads TGTGCCAGCAGCCCCGACAGGGGGCTCGGAAACACCATATATTTT.

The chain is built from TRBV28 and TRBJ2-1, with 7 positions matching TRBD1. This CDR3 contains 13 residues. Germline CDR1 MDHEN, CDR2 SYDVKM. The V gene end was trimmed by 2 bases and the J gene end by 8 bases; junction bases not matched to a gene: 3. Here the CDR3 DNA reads TGTGCCAGCAGTTTAGAGGACAGGTATGAGCAGTTCTTC. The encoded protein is CASSLEDRYEQFF.

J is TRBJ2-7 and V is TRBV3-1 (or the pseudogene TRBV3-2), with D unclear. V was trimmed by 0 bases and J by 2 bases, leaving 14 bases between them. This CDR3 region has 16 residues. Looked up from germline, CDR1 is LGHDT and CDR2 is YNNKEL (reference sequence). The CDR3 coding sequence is TGTGCCAGCAGCCAAGATGTGCCACTCGCTACCTACGAGCAGTACTTC. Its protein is CASSQDVPLATYEQYF.

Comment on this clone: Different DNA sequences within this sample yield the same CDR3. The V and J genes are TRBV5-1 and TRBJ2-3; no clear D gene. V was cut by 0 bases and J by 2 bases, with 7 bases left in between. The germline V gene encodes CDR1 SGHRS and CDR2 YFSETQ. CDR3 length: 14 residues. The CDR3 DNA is TGCGCCAGCAGCTTGGAGGGCAACACAGATACGCAGTATTTT. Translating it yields CASSLEGNTDTQYF.

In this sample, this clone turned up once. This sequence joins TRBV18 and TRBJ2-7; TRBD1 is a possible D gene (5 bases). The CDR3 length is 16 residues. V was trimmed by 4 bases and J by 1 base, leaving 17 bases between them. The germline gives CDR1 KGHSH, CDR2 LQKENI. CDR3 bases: TGTGCCAGCTCACGAATTCGACAGATGAGGTCCTACGAGCAGTACTTC. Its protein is CASSRIRQMRSYEQYF.

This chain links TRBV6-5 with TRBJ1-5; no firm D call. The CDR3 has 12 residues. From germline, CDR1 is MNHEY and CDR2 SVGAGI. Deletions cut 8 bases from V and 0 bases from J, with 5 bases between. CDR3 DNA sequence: TGTGCCAGCGGCTATAGCAATCAGCCCCAGCATTTT. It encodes CASGYSNQPQHF.

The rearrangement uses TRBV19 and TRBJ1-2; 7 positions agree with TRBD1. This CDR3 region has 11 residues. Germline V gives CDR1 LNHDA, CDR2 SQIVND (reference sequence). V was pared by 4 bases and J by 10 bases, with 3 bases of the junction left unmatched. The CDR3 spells CASSTDRAYTF. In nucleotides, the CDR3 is TGTGCCAGTAGTACTGACAGGGCCTACACCTTC.

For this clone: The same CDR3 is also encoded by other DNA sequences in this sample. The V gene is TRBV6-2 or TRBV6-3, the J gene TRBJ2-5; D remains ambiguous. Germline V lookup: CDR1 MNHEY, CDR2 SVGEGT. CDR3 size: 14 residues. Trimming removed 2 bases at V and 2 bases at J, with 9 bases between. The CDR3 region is CASSYRVEQETQYF. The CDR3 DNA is TGTGCCAGCAGTTACAGGGTAGAGCAAGAGACCCAGTACTTC.

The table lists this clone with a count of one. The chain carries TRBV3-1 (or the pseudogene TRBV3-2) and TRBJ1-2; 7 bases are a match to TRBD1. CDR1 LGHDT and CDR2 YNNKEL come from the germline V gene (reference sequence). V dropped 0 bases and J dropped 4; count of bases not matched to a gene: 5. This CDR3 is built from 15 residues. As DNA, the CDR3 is TGTGCCAGCAGCCAAGAACACCGGACAGGCTATGGCTACACCTTC. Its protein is CASSQEHRTGYGYTF.

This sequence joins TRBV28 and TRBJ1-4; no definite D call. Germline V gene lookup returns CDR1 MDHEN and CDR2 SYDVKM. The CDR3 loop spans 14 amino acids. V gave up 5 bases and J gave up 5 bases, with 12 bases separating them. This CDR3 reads CASSTTTLNEKLFF. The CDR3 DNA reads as TGTGCCAGCAGTACCACGACACTCAATGAAAAACTGTTTTTT.